Shown below are 30 T cell receptor beta chains from a single sample sequenced in a study of T cells in Graves' hyperthyroidism and ophthalmopathy. RNA transcripts served as the template for amplifying TCR beta CDR3 regions. HTBI primers were employed in a first-round RT-PCR of the TCR CDR3. TCRdb reanalysed the multiplex PCR reads using MiXCR and keeps one entry per CDR3 protein. The table shows hundreds of thousands of distinct CDR3 sequences, with roughly a third occurring only once. Source material: blood. The source is a woman between 35 and 50 years old with Graves' hyperthyroidism.

In DNA form, the CDR3 reads TGCAGTGCCCTCCCAACTAGCGGGGGGATCGGGGAGACCCAGTACTTC. It yields the protein CSALPTSGGIGETQYF. This chain joins TRBV20-1 and TRBJ2-5; 12 bases agree with TRBD2. The ends lost 6 bases at V and 5 bases at J; junction bases unmatched: 13. This CDR3 is 16 amino acids long. Germline CDR1 DFQATT, CDR2 SNEGSKA (reference sequence).

This clonotype was detected a few times. This chain connects TRBV7-9 to TRBJ2-2; TRBD2 aligns across 7 bases. V shed 0 bases and J 6 bases; nucleotides not matched to a gene: 4. Germline V gives CDR1 SEHNR, CDR2 FQNEAQ (reference sequence). There are 15 residues in the CDR3. The chain's CDR3 is CASSLARGGAGELFF. CDR3 nucleotide sequence: TGTGCCAGCAGCTTAGCCCGGGGAGGGGCCGGGGAGCTGTTTTTT.

The chain employs TRBV7-2 and TRBJ2-7; D could derive from TRBD1 or TRBD2 (5 bases each). The J call could be wrong; TRBJ2-1 is a better fit for the DNA end. The V gene's germline CDR1 is SGHTA and CDR2 FQGNSA. There are 15 residues in the CDR3. The CDR3 protein is CASSLRTRDYNEQFF. The CDR3 DNA reads as TGTGCCAGCAGCTTAAGGACACGGGACTACAATGAGCAGTTCTTC.

Comments on this clonotype: It is likely a read error, because the conserved phenylalanine at the end of the CDR3 is missing. The V and J genes are TRBV7-2 and TRBJ2-7; 7 nucleotides agree with TRBD2. Germline CDR1 SGHTA, CDR2 FQGNSA. This CDR3 is built from 12 residues. The V gene end was trimmed by 5 bases and the J gene end by 3 bases; junction bases not matched to a gene: 1. CDR3 region: CASSPSGYEQYL. CDR3 nucleotide sequence: TGTGCCAGCAGCCCTAGCGGCTACGAGCAGTACCTC.

This clonotype was observed many times. The J gene is TRBJ2-7, the V gene TRBV7-2; D possibly corresponds to TRBD1 (5 bases). Trimming stripped 4 bases from V and 5 bases from J, with 15 bases between. The CDR3 totals 14 residues. From germline, CDR1 is SGHTA and CDR2 FQGNSA. In DNA, the CDR3 is TGTGCCAGCAGCTCCGCCAGGGTAGGACACGAGCAGTACTTC. Protein: CASSSARVGHEQYF.

Remarks on this clonotype: At one boundary the junction diverges from the germline segment, which might be a read error. V gene TRBV7-2 combines with J gene TRBJ2-7; the match to TRBD2 covers 12 bases. Germline values: CDR1 SGHTA, CDR2 FQGNSA. The CDR3 runs 15 residues. CDR3 DNA sequence: TGCGCCAGCAGGAGGGGACTAGCGGGTACCTACGAGCAGTACTTC. It is translated as CASRRGLAGTYEQYF.

This chain uses TRBV5-8 with TRBJ1-1; weak D call: TRBD1 (5 bases). The V end lost 6 bases, the J end lost 2 bases, and 11 bases lay between the germline ends. The CDR3 extends over 13 amino acids. Germline V gene lookup returns CDR1 SGHTS and CDR2 YDEGEE. CDR3 sequence (DNA): TGTGCCAGCATGCCCGGGGCAAACACTGAAGCTTTCTTT. Translating it yields CASMPGANTEAFF.

There are many counts of this clonotype. The CDR3 sequence is CASSPQGSAAYGYTF. The DNA for the CDR3 is TGTGCCAGCAGTCCCCAGGGGTCCGCGGCCTATGGCTACACCTTC. The chain carries TRBV12-3 or TRBV12-4 and TRBJ1-2; possibly TRBD1 for D (6 bases). Between the trimmed V and J ends, which lost 5 bases and 4 bases, there was a span of 17 bases. The CDR3 covers 15 residues.

This clonotype showed up just a few times. The chain has TRBV19 and TRBJ1-4; the D gene is possibly TRBD1 (6 bases). Between the trimmed V and J ends, which lost 2 bases and 4 bases, there was a span of 8 bases. This CDR3 region has 14 residues. The V gene's germline CDR1 is LNHDA and CDR2 SQIVND (reference sequence). The CDR3 DNA reads TGTGCCAGTAGTATACAGGGGCATAATGAAAAACTGTTTTTT. Translation: CASSIQGHNEKLFF.

There are a few counts of this clonotype. V gene TRBV7-2 combines with J gene TRBJ2-2; 13 bases match TRBD2. Germline CDR1 is SGHTA and CDR2 is FQGNSA. The CDR3 runs to 16 residues. The V segment lost 7 bases and the J segment 4 bases; nucleotides outside the gene matches: 6. This CDR3 reads CASTLTSGGFTGELFF. The CDR3 DNA is TGTGCCAGCACCTTGACTAGCGGGGGGTTCACCGGGGAGCTGTTTTTT. The whole variable domain, remainder taken from reference TRBV7-2 and TRBJ2-2, is GAGVSQSPSNKVTEKGKDVELRCDPISGHTALYWYRQSLGQGLEFLIYFQGNSAPDKSGLPSDRFSAERTGGSVSTLTIQRTQQEDSAVYLCASTLTSGGFTGELFFGEGSRLTVL.

The CDR3 region has the DNA TGTGCCATCAGAGACAGGGATGGGACTGAAGCTTTCTTT. This translates into CAIRDRDGTEAFF. The chain is built from TRBV10-3 and TRBJ1-1; 7 bases match TRBD1. CDR1 and CDR2 from the germline V gene are ENHRY and SYGVKD. The CDR3 length is 13 residues. The V gene end was trimmed by 6 bases and the J gene end by 5 bases; junction bases not matched to a gene: 6.

This clonotype was seen ten or more times. V gene TRBV24-1 combines with J gene TRBJ1-1, with TRBD1 as a possible D gene (5 bases). The germline V and J ends were trimmed by 5 bases and 1 base, with 7 bases remaining between them. Germline V gene lookup returns CDR1 KGHDR and CDR2 SFDVKD. There are 13 residues in the CDR3. CDR3 residues: CATSGGRNTEAFF. The DNA for the CDR3 is TGTGCCACCAGTGGGGGGAGGAACACTGAAGCTTTCTTT.

This chain joins TRBV28 and TRBJ2-7; D may be TRBD1 (6 bases). Germline V lookup: CDR1 MDHEN, CDR2 SYDVKM. V shed 5 bases and J shed 0 bases, with 11 bases lying between them. The CDR3 contains 14 residues. This chain's CDR3 is CASSATGHSYEQYF. CDR3 nucleotides: TGTGCCAGCAGTGCGACGGGACACTCCTACGAGCAGTACTTC.

With regard to this clonotype: The conserved phenylalanine or tryptophan normally closing the CDR3 is absent here, so this likely arose from a read error. No DNA is shown, since the ends of the CDR3 on it are uncertain; the CDR3 is the one TCRdb lists. The V gene is TRBV5-1, the J gene TRBJ2-2. 14 amino acids form the CDR3, both terminal residues included. CDR1 is SGHRS, CDR2 YFSETQ, per germline. The CDR3 spells CASSLDREHRGAVV.

The chain joins TRBV7-8 to TRBJ2-5; 14 bases match TRBD2. V gave up 0 bases and J gave up 9 bases; unmatched junction bases: 3. Germline V gives CDR1 SGHVS, CDR2 FQNEAQ. The CDR3 consists of 15 residues. The CDR3 nucleotides read TGTGCCAGCAGCTTAGCGGGACTAGCGGGGGAGGCCCAGTACTTC. As protein: CASSLAGLAGEAQYF.

This clonotype appeared a few times. The V and J genes are TRBV2 and TRBJ2-7, with D hard to call. The V and J ends lost 5 bases and 3 bases respectively, with 11 bases between them. The CDR3 has 13 residues. Germline V gene data show CDR1 as SNHLY and CDR2 as FYNNEI. The CDR3 spells CASSYGANYEQYF. The CDR3 DNA is TGTGCCAGCAGTTACGGAGCGAACTACGAGCAGTACTTC.

This clonotype was seen at least ten times. The chain couples TRBV6-6 to TRBJ2-5; 8 bases line up with TRBD1. Germline values: CDR1 MNHNY, CDR2 SVGAGI (reference sequence). J lost 1 base, V lost 6 bases, and 7 bases had no gene match. The CDR3 is made up of 15 amino acids. The CDR3 loop is CASRDLGQGQETQYF. The CDR3 nucleotides are TGTGCCAGCAGGGACCTAGGACAGGGCCAAGAGACCCAGTACTTC.

This clonotype was observed a handful of times. A much larger clone lies a single base off, so this may be a read error. The chain joins TRBV5-8 to TRBJ1-2; no reliable D call. The V end was cut by 2 bases, the J end by 6 bases, with 11 bases between. The CDR3 is made up of 13 amino acids. CDR1 and CDR2 from the germline V gene are SGHTS and YDEGEE. CDR3 residues: CASSLTSSHGYTF. CDR3 nucleotide sequence: TGTGCCAGCAGCTTAACTTCGAGCCATGGCTACACCTTC. Filled out from reference TRBV5-8 and TRBJ1-2, the complete variable domain reads EAGVTQSPTHLIKTRGQQATLRCSPISGHTSVYWYQQALGLGLQFLLWYDEGEERNRGNFPPRFSGRQFPNYSSELNVNALELEDSALYLCASSLTSSHGYTFGSGTRLTVV.

V gene TRBV7-3 combines with J gene TRBJ2-7, with 13 bases that match TRBD2. With V trimmed by 2 bases and J by 4 bases, 5 bases remained unmatched. CDR3 length: 16 residues. Germline V gene lookup returns CDR1 SGHTA and CDR2 FQGTGA. CDR3 bases: TGTGCCAGCAGCTTAGGTGGACTAGCGGGAGAATACGAGCAGTACTTC. Amino acid sequence: CASSLGGLAGEYEQYF.

In the case of this clonotype: This may be a read error, as it is one base from a much larger clone. The V gene is TRBV19, the J gene TRBJ1-2, with D hard to call. The CDR3 contains 13 residues. V was trimmed by 4 bases and J by 6 bases, leaving 12 bases between them. The germline V gene has CDR1 LNHDA and CDR2 SQIVND (reference sequence). CDR3 coding DNA: TGTGCCAGTAGTACTTGGGTTGCCCATGGCTACACCTTC. Its translation: CASSTWVAHGYTF.

As concerns this clonotype: A much larger clone is a single base away; this may be a read error. The chain is built from TRBV10-1 and TRBJ1-1, with a weak D call TRBD1 (6 bases). CDR3 length equals 13 residues. Trimming shortened V by 6 bases and J by 6 bases, and 14 bases separated the two germline ends. Germline V CDR1 and CDR2: WNHNN, SYGVQD (reference sequence). DNA of the CDR3: TGCGCCAGCAGATCCCACAGGGAGTCTGAAGCTTTCTTT. Protein sequence: CASRSHRESEAFF.

The rearrangement links TRBV7-9 to TRBJ2-7, with TRBD1 matching over 9 bases. CDR1 is SEHNR, CDR2 FQNEAQ, per germline (reference sequence). CDR3 length: 15 residues. With 3 bases clipped from V and 5 bases from J, the junction kept 8 bases outside the gene matches. CDR3 loop: CASSLGQGNHNEQYF. The CDR3, as DNA: TGTGCCAGCAGCTTGGGACAGGGAAATCATAACGAGCAGTACTTC.

With respect to this clonotype: A much larger clone is a single base away; this may be a read error. The rearrangement joins TRBV7-9 to TRBJ2-5, with D tentatively TRBD1 (6 bases). The CDR3 extends over 15 amino acids. Germline-derived CDR1 and CDR2 are SEHNR and FQNEAQ (reference sequence). DNA for the CDR3: TGTGCCAACAGCCTCTGGGACAAGGGGCGGGAGACCCAGTACTTC. Protein: CANSLWDKGRETQYF. Complete variable domain (other parts from reference TRBV7-9 and TRBJ2-5): DTGVSQNPRHKITKRGQNVTFRCDPISEHNRLYWYRQTLGQGPEFLTYFQNEAQLEKSRLLSDRFSAERPKGSFSTLEIQRTEQGDSAMYLCANSLWDKGRETQYFGPGTRLLVL.

This clonotype has a count of ten or more. The CDR3 bases are TGTGCCAGCAGCTCGTCCCGGGACGGAAACTATGGCTACACCTTC. Translating gives CASSSSRDGNYGYTF. This chain joins TRBV5-8 and TRBJ1-2; perhaps TRBD1 as D (5 bases). There are 15 residues in the CDR3. The germline V gene encodes CDR1 SGHTS and CDR2 YDEGEE. V lost 3 bases to trimming and J lost 2 bases, with 14 bases between them.

CDR3 sequence: CASSLVQRLYGYTF. The CDR3 DNA sequence: TGTGCCAGCAGCTTAGTGCAGAGACTCTATGGCTACACCTTC. The rearrangement joins TRBV11-2 to TRBJ1-2, with D unclear. Germline assignment: CDR1 SGHAT and CDR2 FQNNGV. Trimming left V 1 base short and J 4 bases short, with 10 bases between. The CDR3 contains 14 residues.

In this sample, this clonotype turned up many times. V and J are TRBV6-5 and TRBJ2-5, with a tentative D call TRBD1 (6 bases). The V gene lost 5 bases and the J gene lost 3 bases, with 10 bases spanning the gap. The CDR3 extends over 13 amino acids. The germline gives CDR1 MNHEY, CDR2 SVGAGI. CDR3 region: CASSAPGEETQYF. The CDR3 coding sequence is TGTGCCAGCAGTGCTCCAGGGGAAGAGACCCAGTACTTC.

There are a few counts of this clonotype. The chain has TRBV2 and TRBJ1-3; D gene ambiguous. With 3 bases removed from V and 0 bases from J, the gap between germline ends came to 9 bases. CDR3 size: 15 residues. CDR1 is SNHLY and CDR2 is FYNNEI in the germline V gene. The CDR3 sequence is CASSDLSRSGNTIYF. CDR3 nucleotide sequence: TGTGCCAGCAGTGACCTGTCTCGCTCTGGAAACACCATATATTTT.

This clonotype was seen a few times. J is TRBJ1-2 and V is TRBV10-3, with D possibly TRBD1 on 5 matching bases. The length of the CDR3 is 14 residues. Trimming shortened V by 3 bases and J by 5 bases, and 13 bases separated the two germline ends. The V gene's germline CDR1 is ENHRY and CDR2 SYGVKD. The CDR3 nucleotides read TGTGCCATCAGTGAACAGGTCCAGACGTATGGCTACACCTTC. It yields the protein CAISEQVQTYGYTF.

This clonotype has at least ten counts. V and J are TRBV7-6 and TRBJ1-2; TRBD1 agrees at 8 bases. The CDR3 totals 16 residues. The J segment lost 4 bases and the V segment lost 3 bases, leaving 10 bases of the junction unmatched. Germline V gene data show CDR1 as SGHVS and CDR2 as FNYEAQ. For the CDR3, the DNA is TGTGCCAGCAGCTTCGACAGGGGATTTTCGGGCTATGGCTACACCTTC. It specifies CASSFDRGFSGYGYTF.

The chain combines TRBV6-5 with TRBJ2-7; no definite D call. The V gene lost 6 bases and the J gene lost 7 bases, with 16 bases spanning the gap. This CDR3 region has 13 residues. Per germline, CDR1 MNHEY and CDR2 SVGAGI. The CDR3 DNA reads as TGTGCCAGCAGCCCCGGACGGAGCAATGAGCAGTACTTC. This codes for CASSPGRSNEQYF.